This TCR beta chain was captured in a study of Ad26.COV2.S vaccination and SARS-CoV-2 variants. Study-wide context: Recipients of Ad26.COV2.S got it intramuscularly, once or twice 56 days apart.

Some clones are missing from TCRdb's copy, which holds only in-frame ones; the method was immunoSEQ multiplex PCR. This table has roughly 350,000 clones, about 89% appearing once. Overall study findings and caveats: It is possible that the TCR breadth and depth analyses underestimated the total T cell responses. Comparability of non-spike TCR breadth was observed across vaccine and placebo recipients.

The treatment: over 15 received Ad26.COV2.S at low or high dose, single or two shots; roughly five received placebo; per-sample allocation not given. Following the first vaccine or placebo injection, samples were taken on day 63. With regard to this clone: Its target is not known.

The V end was cut by 1 base, the J end by 2 bases, with 10 bases between. CDR3 length: 15 residues. CDR1 and CDR2 from the germline V gene are LGHDT and YNNKEL (reference sequence). This specimen consisted of peripheral blood, obtained in a trial of Ad26.COV2.S vaccine versus placebo. The chain has TRBV3-1 (or the pseudogene TRBV3-2) and TRBJ2-3; D call uncertain. The origin of this receptor is a person between 18 and 65 years old who received the Ad26.COV2.S COVID-19 vaccine or a placebo. The chain's CDR3 is CASSQGADLTDTQYF. CDR3 nucleotides: TGTGCCAGCAGCCAAGGGGCCGATCTCACAGATACGCAGTATTTT.